This T cell receptor (beta chain) was identified during a study of beta chain features in type 1 diabetes. Germline V lookup: CDR1 SGHRS, CDR2 YFSETQ. The V and J ends lost 1 base and 8 bases, in that order; junction bases with no gene match: 8. CDR3 length: 16 amino acids. The authors sorted CD4+ naive, central memory, regulatory and stem cell-like memory cells via CD45RO/CCR7/CD25/CD127/CD95/CD27. For this clone: Its cognate antigen is unknown.

Reverse transcribing all isolated RNA meant expressed TCRB transcripts were sequenced. Profiled with immunoSEQ multiplex PCR; TCRdb holds only in-frame clones, not every one. The table records hundreds of thousands of clones, 17% of them present only once. Study results and caveats: Moderately but significantly shorter TCRB CDR3s were found in Type 1 diabetes patients in all four CD4+ subsets. Within the patient group, naive, central memory and Treg TCRB repertoires appeared more similar to each other than within healthy donors.

The origin of this receptor is a woman aged 18 to 35 in good health. Source material: naive CD4+ T cells from blood. The chain combines TRBV5-1 with TRBJ2-1; 11 nucleotides agree with TRBD2. CDR3 sequence reads: CASSLPLAGDLDEQFF. For the CDR3, the DNA is TGCGCCAGCAGCTTGCCACTAGCGGGAGATCTGGATGAGCAGTTCTTC.